This T cell receptor (beta chain) comes out of a study of monozygotic twins with inflammatory bowel disease. Findings and caveats of the study: For IBD patients, clonotypes shared with others were fewer than for healthy twins, especially with disease activity.

cDNA was made in eight separate reactions per sample. Reanalyzing the 5' RACE reads, TCRdb keeps one entry per CDR3 protein, without DNA. Listed are approximately 330,000 distinct CDR3 sequences; around 2% falls within the top ten. The CDR3 has 14 residues. The germline V gene encodes CDR1 SGHRS and CDR2 YFSETQ. Concerning this clonotype: Antigen unknown.

Investigators pulled total RNA out of whole blood and did not sort T cells. The chain combines TRBV5-1 with TRBJ1-4. Sequenced: blood. The source of this sequence is a human donor with ulcerative colitis or Crohn's disease, or a healthy co-twin of an affected twin (not recorded which). CDR3 protein: CASSSSTTNEKLFF.